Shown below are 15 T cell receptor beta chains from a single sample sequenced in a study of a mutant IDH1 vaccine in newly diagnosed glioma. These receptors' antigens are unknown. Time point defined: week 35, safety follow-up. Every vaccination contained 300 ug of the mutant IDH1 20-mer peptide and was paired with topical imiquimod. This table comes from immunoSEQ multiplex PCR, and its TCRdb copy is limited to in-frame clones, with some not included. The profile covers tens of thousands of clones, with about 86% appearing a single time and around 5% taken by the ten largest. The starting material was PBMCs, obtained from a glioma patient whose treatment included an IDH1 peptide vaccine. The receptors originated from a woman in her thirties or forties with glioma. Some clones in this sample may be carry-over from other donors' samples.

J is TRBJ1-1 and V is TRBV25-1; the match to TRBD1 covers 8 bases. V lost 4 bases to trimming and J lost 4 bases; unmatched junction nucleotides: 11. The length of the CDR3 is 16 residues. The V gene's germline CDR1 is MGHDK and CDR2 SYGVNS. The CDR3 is CASSALKQGVSTEAFF. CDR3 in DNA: TGTGCCAGCAGTGCACTTAAACAGGGGGTTAGCACTGAAGCTTTCTTT.

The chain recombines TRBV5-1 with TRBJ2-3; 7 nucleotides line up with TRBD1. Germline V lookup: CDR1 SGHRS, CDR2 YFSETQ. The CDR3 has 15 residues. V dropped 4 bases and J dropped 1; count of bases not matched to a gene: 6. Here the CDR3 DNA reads TGCGCCAGCAGCCTAGACGACAGGGGCACAGATACGCAGTATTTT. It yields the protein CASSLDDRGTDTQYF.

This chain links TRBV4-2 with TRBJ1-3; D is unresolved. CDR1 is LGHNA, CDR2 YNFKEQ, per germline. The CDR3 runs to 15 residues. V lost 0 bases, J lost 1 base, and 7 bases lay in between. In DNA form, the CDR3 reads TGTGCCAGCAGCCAAGATTGGGTTTCTGGAAACACCATATATTTT. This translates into CASSQDWVSGNTIYF.

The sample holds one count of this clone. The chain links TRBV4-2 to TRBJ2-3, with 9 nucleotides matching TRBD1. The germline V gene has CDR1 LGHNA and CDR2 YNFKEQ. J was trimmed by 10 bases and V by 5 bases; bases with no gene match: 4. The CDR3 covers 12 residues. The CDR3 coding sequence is TGTGCCAGCAGCTTCCGGGACAGGGCGCAGTATTTT. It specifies CASSFRDRAQYF.

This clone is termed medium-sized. CDR3 region: CASSRDSRPDTQYF. In nucleotides, the CDR3 is TGCGCCAGCAGCCGGGACTCCCGCCCAGATACGCAGTATTTT. J is TRBJ2-3 and V is TRBV4-1; D possibly corresponds to TRBD2 (6 bases). The CDR3 extends over 14 amino acids. The V end lost 4 bases, the J end lost 4 bases, and 12 bases lay between the germline ends. Germline-derived CDR1 and CDR2 are MGHRA and YSYEKL.

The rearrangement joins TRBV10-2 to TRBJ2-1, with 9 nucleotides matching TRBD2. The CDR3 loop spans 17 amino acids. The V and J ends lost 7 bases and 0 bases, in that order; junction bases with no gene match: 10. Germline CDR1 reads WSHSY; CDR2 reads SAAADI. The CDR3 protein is CASMVAAGGSSYNEQFF. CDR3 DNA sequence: TGCGCCAGCATGGTAGCCGCGGGAGGGAGCTCCTACAATGAGCAGTTCTTC.

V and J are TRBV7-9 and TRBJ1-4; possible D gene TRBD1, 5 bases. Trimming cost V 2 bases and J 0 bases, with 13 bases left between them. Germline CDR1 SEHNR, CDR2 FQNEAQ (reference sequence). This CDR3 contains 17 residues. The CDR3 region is CASSLSPGRATNEKLFF. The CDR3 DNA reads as TGTGCCAGCAGCTTATCTCCAGGGAGGGCAACTAATGAAAAACTGTTTTTT.

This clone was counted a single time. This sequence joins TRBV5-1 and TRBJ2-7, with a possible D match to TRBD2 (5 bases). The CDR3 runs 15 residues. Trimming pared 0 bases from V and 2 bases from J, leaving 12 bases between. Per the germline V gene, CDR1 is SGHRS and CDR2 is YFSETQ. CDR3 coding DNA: TGCGCCAGCAGCTTGGCCGAGGGAGAGCCCTACGAGCAGTACTTC. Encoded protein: CASSLAEGEPYEQYF. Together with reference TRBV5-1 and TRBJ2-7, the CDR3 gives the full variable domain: KAGVTQTPRYLIKTRGQQVTLSCSPISGHRSVSWYQQTPGQGLQFLFEYFSETQRNKGNFPGRFSGRQFSNSRSEMNVSTLELGDSALYLCASSLAEGEPYEQYFGPGTRLTVT.

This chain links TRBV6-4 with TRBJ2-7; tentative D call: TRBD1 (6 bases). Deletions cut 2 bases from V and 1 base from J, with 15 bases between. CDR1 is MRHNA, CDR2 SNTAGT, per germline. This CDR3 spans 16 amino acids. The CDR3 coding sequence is TGTGCCAGCAGTGACGCAACAGGGTTCCGGTCCTACGAGCAGTACTTC. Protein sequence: CASSDATGFRSYEQYF.

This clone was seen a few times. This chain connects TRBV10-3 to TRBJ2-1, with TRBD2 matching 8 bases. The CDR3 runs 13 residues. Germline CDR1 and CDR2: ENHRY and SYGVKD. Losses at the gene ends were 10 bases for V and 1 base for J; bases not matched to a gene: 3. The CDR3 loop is CASSSGSYNEQFF. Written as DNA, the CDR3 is TGTGCCAGTTCTAGCGGGTCCTACAATGAGCAGTTCTTC.

CDR3 region: CSALPQKTGNEQFF. The CDR3 DNA follows: TGCAGCGCCCTACCACAGAAGACAGGCAATGAGCAGTTCTTC. The chain carries TRBV29-1 and TRBJ2-1; possibly TRBD1 for D (6 bases). Germline-derived CDR1 and CDR2 are SQVTM and ANQGSEA. The CDR3 length is 14 residues. The V end was cut by 7 bases, the J end by 6 bases, with 19 bases between.

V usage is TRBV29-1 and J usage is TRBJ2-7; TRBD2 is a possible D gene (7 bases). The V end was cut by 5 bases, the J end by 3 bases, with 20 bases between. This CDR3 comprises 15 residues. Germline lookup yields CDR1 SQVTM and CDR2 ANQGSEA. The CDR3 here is CSVLGGQGTNYEQYF. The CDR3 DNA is TGCAGCGTTTTGGGGGGGCAGGGCACCAACTACGAGCAGTACTTC.

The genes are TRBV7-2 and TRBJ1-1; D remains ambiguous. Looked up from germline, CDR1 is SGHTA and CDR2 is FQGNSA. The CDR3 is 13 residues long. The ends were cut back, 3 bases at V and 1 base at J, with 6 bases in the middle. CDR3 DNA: TGTGCCAGCAGCTTTACCGGGAACACTGAAGCTTTCTTT. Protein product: CASSFTGNTEAFF.

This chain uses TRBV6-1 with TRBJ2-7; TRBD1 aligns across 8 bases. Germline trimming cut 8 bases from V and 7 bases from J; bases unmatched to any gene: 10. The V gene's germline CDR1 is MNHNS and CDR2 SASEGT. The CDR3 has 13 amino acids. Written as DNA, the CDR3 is TGTGCCAGCGTCCGACAGGGGCTTGATGAGCAGTACTTC. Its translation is CASVRQGLDEQYF.

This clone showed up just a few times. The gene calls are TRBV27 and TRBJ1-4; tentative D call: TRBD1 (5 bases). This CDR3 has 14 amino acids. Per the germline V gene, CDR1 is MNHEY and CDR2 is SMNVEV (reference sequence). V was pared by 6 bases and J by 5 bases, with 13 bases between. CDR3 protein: CASSYGQENEKLFF. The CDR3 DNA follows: TGTGCCAGCAGCTACGGACAAGAGAATGAAAAACTGTTTTTT.